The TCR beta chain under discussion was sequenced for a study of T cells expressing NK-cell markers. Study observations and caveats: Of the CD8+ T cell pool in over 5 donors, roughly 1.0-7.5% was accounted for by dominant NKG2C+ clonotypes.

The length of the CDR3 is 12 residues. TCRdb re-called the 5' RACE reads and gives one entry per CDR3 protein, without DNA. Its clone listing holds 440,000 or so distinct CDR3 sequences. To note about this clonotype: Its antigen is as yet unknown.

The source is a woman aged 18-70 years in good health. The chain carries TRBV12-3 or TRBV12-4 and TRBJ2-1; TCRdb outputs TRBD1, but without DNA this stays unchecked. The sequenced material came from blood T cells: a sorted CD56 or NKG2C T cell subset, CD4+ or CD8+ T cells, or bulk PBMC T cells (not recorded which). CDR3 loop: CASSRQVLEQFF.